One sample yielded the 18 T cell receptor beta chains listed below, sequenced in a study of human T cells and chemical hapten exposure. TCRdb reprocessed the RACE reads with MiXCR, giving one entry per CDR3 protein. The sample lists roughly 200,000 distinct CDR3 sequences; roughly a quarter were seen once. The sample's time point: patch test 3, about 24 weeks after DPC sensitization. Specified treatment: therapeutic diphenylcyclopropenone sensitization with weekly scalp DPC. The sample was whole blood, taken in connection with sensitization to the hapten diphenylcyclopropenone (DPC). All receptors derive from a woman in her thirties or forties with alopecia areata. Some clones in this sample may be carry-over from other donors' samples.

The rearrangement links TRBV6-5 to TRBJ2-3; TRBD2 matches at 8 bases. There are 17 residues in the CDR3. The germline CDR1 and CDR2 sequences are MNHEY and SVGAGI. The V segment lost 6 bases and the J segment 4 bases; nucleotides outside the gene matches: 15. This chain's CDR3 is CASRPHGTSRGPDTQYF. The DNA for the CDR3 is TGTGCCAGCAGGCCACACGGGACTAGTAGGGGCCCAGATACGCAGTATTTT.

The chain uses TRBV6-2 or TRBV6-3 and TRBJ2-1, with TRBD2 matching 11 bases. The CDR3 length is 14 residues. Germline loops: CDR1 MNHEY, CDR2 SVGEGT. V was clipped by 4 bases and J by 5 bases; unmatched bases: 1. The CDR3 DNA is TGTGCCAGCAGTTGGACTAGCGGGCACAATGAGCAGTTCTTC. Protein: CASSWTSGHNEQFF.

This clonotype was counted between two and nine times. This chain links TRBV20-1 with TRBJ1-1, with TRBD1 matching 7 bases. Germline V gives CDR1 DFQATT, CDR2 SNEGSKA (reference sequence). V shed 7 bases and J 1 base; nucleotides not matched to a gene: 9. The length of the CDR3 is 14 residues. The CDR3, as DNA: TGCAGTGAGACAGGGTTTACCCCGAACACTGAAGCTTTCTTT. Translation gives CSETGFTPNTEAFF.

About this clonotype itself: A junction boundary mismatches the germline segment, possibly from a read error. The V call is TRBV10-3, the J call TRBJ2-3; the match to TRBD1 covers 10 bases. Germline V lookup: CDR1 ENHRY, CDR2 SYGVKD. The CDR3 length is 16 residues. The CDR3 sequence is CAASRDRGSSIDTQYF. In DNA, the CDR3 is TGTGCCGCAAGCAGGGACAGGGGATCTAGCATAGATACGCAGTATTTT.

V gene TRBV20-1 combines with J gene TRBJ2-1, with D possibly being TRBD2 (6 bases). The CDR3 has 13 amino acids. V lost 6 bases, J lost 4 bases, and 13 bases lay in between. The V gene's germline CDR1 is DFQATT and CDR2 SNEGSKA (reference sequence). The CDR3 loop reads CSAPKTSYNEQFF. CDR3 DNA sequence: TGCAGTGCCCCAAAGACTAGTTACAATGAGCAGTTCTTC.

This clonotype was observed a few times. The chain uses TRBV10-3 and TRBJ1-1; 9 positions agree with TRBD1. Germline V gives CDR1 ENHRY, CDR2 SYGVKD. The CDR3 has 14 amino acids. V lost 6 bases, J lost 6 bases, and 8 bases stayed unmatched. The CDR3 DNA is TGTGCCATCAGGAGACAGGGGGAGCGCGCTGAAGCTTTCTTT. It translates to CAIRRQGERAEAFF.

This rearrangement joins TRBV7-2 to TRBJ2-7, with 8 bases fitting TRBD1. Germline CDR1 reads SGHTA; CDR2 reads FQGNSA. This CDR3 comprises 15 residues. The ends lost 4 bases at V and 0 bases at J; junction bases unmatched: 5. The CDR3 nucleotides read TGTGCCAGCAGCTACGGACAGGGAAGCTCCTACGAGCAGTACTTC. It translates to CASSYGQGSSYEQYF.

CDR3 amino acids: CASSLNWGAADNEQFF. The CDR3 bases are TGTGCCAGCAGTTTAAATTGGGGCGCAGCGGACAATGAGCAGTTCTTC. The chain has TRBV12-3 or TRBV12-4 and TRBJ2-1; D is possibly TRBD1 or TRBD2 (5 bases each). This CDR3 has 16 residues. V was shortened by 2 bases and J by 5 bases, with 16 bases between the two germline ends.

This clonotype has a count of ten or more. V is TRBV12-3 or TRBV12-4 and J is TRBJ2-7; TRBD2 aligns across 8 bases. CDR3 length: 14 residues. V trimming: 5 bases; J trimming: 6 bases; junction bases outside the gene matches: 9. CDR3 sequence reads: CASSRREGQFEQYF. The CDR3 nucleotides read TGTGCCAGCAGTCGACGGGAGGGCCAGTTCGAGCAGTACTTC.

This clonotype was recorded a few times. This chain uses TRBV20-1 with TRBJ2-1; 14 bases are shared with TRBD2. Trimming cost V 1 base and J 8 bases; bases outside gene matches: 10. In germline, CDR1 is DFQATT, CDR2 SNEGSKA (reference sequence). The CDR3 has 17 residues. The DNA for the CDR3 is TGCAGTGCTAGAGGGGCAGGGACTAGCGGGAGTAAAGATGAGCAGTTCTTC. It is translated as CSARGAGTSGSKDEQFF.

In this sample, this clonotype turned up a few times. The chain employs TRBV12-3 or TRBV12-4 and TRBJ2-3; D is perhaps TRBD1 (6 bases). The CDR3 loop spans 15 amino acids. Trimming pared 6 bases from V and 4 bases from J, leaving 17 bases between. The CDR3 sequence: CASRGGRGKSDTQYF. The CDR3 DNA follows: TGTGCCAGCAGGGGTGGCAGGGGAAAGTCAGATACGCAGTATTTT.

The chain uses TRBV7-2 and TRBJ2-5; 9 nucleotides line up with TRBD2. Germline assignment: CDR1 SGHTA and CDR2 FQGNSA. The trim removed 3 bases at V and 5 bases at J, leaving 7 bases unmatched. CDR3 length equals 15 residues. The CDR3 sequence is CASSFLAGPRETQYF. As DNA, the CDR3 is TGTGCCAGCAGCTTTCTAGCGGGACCTAGGGAGACCCAGTACTTC.

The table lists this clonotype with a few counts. Written as DNA, the CDR3 is TGCAGCGTTGAACCGACAGGGACCTCCGCCGAGACCCAGTACTTC. The encoded protein is CSVEPTGTSAETQYF. This chain connects TRBV29-1 to TRBJ2-5; the match to TRBD1 covers 7 bases. Looked up from germline, CDR1 is SQVTM and CDR2 is ANQGSEA. The CDR3 loop spans 15 amino acids. V was pared by 2 bases and J by 5 bases, with 11 bases of the junction left unmatched. Variable domain in full (rest from reference TRBV29-1 and TRBJ2-5): SAVISQKPSRDICQRGTSLTIQCQVDSQVTMMFWYRQQPGQSLTLIATANQGSEATYESGFVIDKFPISRPNLTFSTLTVSNMSPEDSSIYLCSVEPTGTSAETQYFGPGTRLLVL.

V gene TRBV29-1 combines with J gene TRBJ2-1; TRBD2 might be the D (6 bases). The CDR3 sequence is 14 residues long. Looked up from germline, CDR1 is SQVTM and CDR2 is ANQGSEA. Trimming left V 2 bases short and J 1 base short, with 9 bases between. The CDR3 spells CSVEYGSSYNEQFF. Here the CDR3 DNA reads TGCAGCGTTGAATACGGGAGTTCCTACAATGAGCAGTTCTTC.

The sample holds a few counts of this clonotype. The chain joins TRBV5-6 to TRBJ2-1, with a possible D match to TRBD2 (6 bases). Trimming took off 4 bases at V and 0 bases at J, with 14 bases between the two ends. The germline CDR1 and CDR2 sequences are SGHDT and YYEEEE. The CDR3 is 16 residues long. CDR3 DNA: TGTGCCAGCAGCGGGGGGTCTTCCAGCTCCTACAATGAGCAGTTCTTC. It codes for CASSGGSSSSYNEQFF. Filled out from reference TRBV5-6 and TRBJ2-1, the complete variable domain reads DAGVTQSPTHLIKTRGQQVTLRCSPKSGHDTVSWYQQALGQGPQFIFQYYEEEERQRGNFPDRFSGHQFPNYSSELNVNALLLGDSALYLCASSGGSSSSYNEQFFGPGTRLTVL.

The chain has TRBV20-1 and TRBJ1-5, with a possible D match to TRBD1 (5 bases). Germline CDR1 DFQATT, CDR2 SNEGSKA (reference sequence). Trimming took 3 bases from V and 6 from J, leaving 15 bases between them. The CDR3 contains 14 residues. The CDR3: CSASVAGLTQPQHF. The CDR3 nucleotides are TGCAGTGCTAGTGTCGCAGGGTTGACTCAGCCCCAGCATTTT.

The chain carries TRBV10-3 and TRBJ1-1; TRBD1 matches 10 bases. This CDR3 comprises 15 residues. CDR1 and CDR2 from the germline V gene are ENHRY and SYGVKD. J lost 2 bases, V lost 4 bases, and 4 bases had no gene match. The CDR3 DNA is TGTGCCATCAGTGCCTGGGACAGGGGTAACACTGAAGCTTTCTTT. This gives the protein CAISAWDRGNTEAFF.

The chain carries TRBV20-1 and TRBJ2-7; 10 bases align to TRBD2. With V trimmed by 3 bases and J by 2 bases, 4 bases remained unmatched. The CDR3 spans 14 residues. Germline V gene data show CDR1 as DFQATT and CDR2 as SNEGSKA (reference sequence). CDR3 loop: CSARSLAGTYEQYF. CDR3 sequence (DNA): TGCAGTGCTAGGTCACTAGCGGGGACCTACGAGCAGTACTTC.